The TCR beta chain under discussion was sequenced for a study of radiation and T cells in renal cell carcinoma. TCRdb keeps only in-frame clones here, not all; method: immunoSEQ multiplex PCR. The top ten hold approximately 22% of the sample, which has some 150,000 clones, approximately 82% seen once. This clone was picked up one time. The CDR3 totals 15 residues. V trimming: 2 bases; J trimming: 4 bases; junction bases outside the gene matches: 3. The germline V gene has CDR1 SGDLS and CDR2 YYNGEE. As to time point: baseline pretreatment blood. Treatment here: 15 Gy SBRT to primary tumor, nephrectomy 4 weeks later.

This rearrangement joins TRBV9 to TRBJ2-1; 10 bases fit TRBD2. The sequencing used blood, collected from a patient whose treatment included radiotherapy and nephrectomy. The clonotype originates from a woman aged 50 to 60 with renal cell carcinoma. The chain's CDR3 is CASSVPAGGYNEQFF. The CDR3 DNA is TGTGCCAGCAGCGTTCCAGCGGGGGGGTACAATGAGCAGTTCTTC. The variable domain in full, completed from reference TRBV9 and TRBJ2-1, reads DSGVTQTPKHLITATGQRVTLRCSPRSGDLSVYWYQQSLDQGLQFLIQYYNGEERAKGNILERFSAQQFPDLHSELNLSSLELGDSALYFCASSVPAGGYNEQFFGPGTRLTVL.